Listed here are 9 T cell receptor beta chains from one sample, sequenced in a study of graft-versus-host responses after intestinal transplantation. The antigens for these receptors are not known. Clones were read by immunoSEQ multiplex PCR, and TCRdb kept only the in-frame ones, dropping some. The table lists under 95,000 clones, 82% of them singletons, with around 0.8% in the top ten. The sequenced sample was unstimulated CD4+ T cells sorted from spleen or lymph node cells, obtained before intestinal transplant. The receptors originated from a human donor who received an intestinal transplant.

A note on this clone: Other DNA sequences in this specimen translate into the identical CDR3. The chain recombines TRBV2 with TRBJ2-7, with TRBD2 matching over 10 bases. CDR3 length: 14 amino acids. Germline V gives CDR1 SNHLY, CDR2 FYNNEI. Losses at the gene ends were 4 bases for V and 4 bases for J; bases not matched to a gene: 4. CDR3 DNA sequence: TGTGCCAGCAGTGGCCTAGCGGGAGTTTACGAGCAGTACTTC. It encodes CASSGLAGVYEQYF.

The V call is TRBV6-1, the J call TRBJ2-3, with D unclear. Germline values: CDR1 MNHNS, CDR2 SASEGT. Trimming took 7 bases from V and 2 from J, leaving 10 bases between them. This CDR3 comprises 13 residues. The CDR3 protein is CASTIAVTDTQYF. Here the CDR3 DNA reads TGTGCCAGCACAATAGCCGTCACAGATACGCAGTATTTT.

The rearrangement links TRBV28 to TRBJ2-3; 8 bases map to TRBD1. This CDR3 spans 14 amino acids. V shed 2 bases and J 6 bases; nucleotides not matched to a gene: 4. Germline CDR1 and CDR2: MDHEN and SYDVKM. CDR3 amino acids: CASSLQGAADTQYF. The CDR3 DNA follows: TGTGCCAGCAGTTTACAGGGGGCGGCGGATACGCAGTATTTT.

The table lists this clone with a count of one. Sequence at one end of the junction differs from germline and may be a read error. V and J are TRBV19 and TRBJ2-7; 11 bases are a match to TRBD2. Germline assignment: CDR1 LNHDA and CDR2 SQIVND (reference sequence). The CDR3 sequence is 13 residues long. CDR3 residues: CASSIDLTSGRVF. Written as DNA, the CDR3 is TGTGCCAGTAGTATAGACCTCACTAGCGGGAGAGTCTTC.

The V call is TRBV7-9, the J call TRBJ1-4; D may be TRBD1 (6 bases). V lost 3 bases and J lost 10, with 18 bases in between. This CDR3 is built from 15 residues. Germline assignment: CDR1 SEHNR and CDR2 FQNEAQ (reference sequence). The CDR3 nucleotides read TGTGCCAGCAGCTTGTCAACAGGGTCCATGTCAAAACTGTTTTTT. It translates to CASSLSTGSMSKLFF.

The chain uses TRBV6-5 and TRBJ1-2, with a possible D match to TRBD1 (5 bases). Per germline, CDR1 MNHEY and CDR2 SVGAGI. CDR3 size: 14 residues. Trimming shortened V by 2 bases and J by 4 bases, and 11 bases separated the two germline ends. This CDR3 reads CASSYRDSGYGYTF. The CDR3, as DNA: TGTGCCAGCAGTTACCGCGACAGTGGCTATGGCTACACCTTC.

V is TRBV6-5 and J is TRBJ2-5, with a tentative D call TRBD1 (5 bases). The J call is doubtful: the DNA matches TRBJ2-7 better. The CDR3 totals 14 residues. From germline, CDR1 is MNHEY and CDR2 SVGAGI. The DNA for the CDR3 is TGTGCCAGCAGTTACGGACACCGGGCCTACGAGCAGTACTTC. Translation: CASSYGHRAYEQYF.

This chain uses TRBV14 with TRBJ2-7; D possibly corresponds to TRBD1 (5 bases). Trimming took off 1 base at V and 6 bases at J, with 13 bases between the two ends. Germline CDR1 reads SGHDN; CDR2 reads FVKESK. This CDR3 contains 14 residues. The CDR3 DNA follows: TGTGCCAGCAGCCAAGGGCAGGGATCACGCGAGCAGTACTTC. Encoded protein: CASSQGQGSREQYF.

This sequence joins TRBV28 and TRBJ2-7, with TRBD1 identical over 8 bases. The V gene end was trimmed by 7 bases and the J gene end by 3 bases; junction bases not matched to a gene: 5. Germline V CDR1 and CDR2: MDHEN, SYDVKM. The CDR3 extends over 13 amino acids. The CDR3 loop reads CASMDRAVYEQYF. CDR3 sequence (DNA): TGTGCCAGCATGGACAGGGCAGTCTACGAGCAGTACTTC.